This passage covers 13 T cell receptor beta chains from one sample sequenced in a study of CD8+ T cells in alopecia areata. TCR sequencing used cDNA made by reverse transcription of extracted RNA. The table came from immunoSEQ multiplex PCR; TCRdb's copy has only in-frame clones and leaves some out. This table holds about 60,000 clones, 46% found once. Noted treatment: oral pan-JAK inhibitor, 5-10 mg twice daily. The sequences come from CD8+ T cells sorted from blood, collected at approximately week 37, from a patient treated with tofacitinib. Source of these receptors: a human donor with alopecia areata.

The chain joins TRBV11-1 to TRBJ2-1; 10 positions match TRBD2. Germline lookup yields CDR1 SGHAT and CDR2 FQDESV (reference sequence). The length of the CDR3 is 15 residues. After removal of 5 bases from V and 8 bases from J, the junction contained 9 bases not matched to a gene. DNA for the CDR3: TGTGCCAGCAGCCACCAGCGGGAGGGCCTGGATGAGCAGTTCTTC. It codes for CASSHQREGLDEQFF.

As to this clone: This specimen includes other DNA sequences encoding the same CDR3. The J gene is TRBJ2-2, the V gene TRBV20-1; D is uncertain. V lost 6 bases and J lost 4, with 6 bases in between. CDR1 is DFQATT, CDR2 SNEGSKA, per germline (reference sequence). This CDR3 contains 11 residues. The CDR3 DNA follows: TGCAGTGCCCCCAGCACCGGGGAGCTGTTTTTT. Its translation: CSAPSTGELFF.

This clone was recorded a few times. The J gene is TRBJ2-7, the V gene TRBV30, with D uncertain. Looked up from germline, CDR1 is GTSNPN and CDR2 is SVGIG (reference sequence). The CDR3 consists of 12 residues. Trimming removed 1 base from V and 3 bases from J, with 7 bases in between. The CDR3 region is CAWSELGYEQYF. CDR3 bases: TGTGCCTGGAGTGAACTCGGCTACGAGCAGTACTTC.

This chain joins TRBV4-3 and TRBJ2-7, with D unclear. CDR3 length: 15 amino acids. Germline V lookup: CDR1 LGHNA, CDR2 YSLEER. V was shortened by 0 bases and J by 3 bases, with 12 bases between the two germline ends. CDR3 in amino acids: CASSQDYTAYYEQYF. The CDR3 region has the DNA TGCGCCAGCAGCCAAGATTACACGGCGTACTACGAGCAGTACTTC.

This clone was seen a handful of times. V usage is TRBV6-6 and J usage is TRBJ2-1, with TRBD2 matching over 12 bases. CDR1 and CDR2 (germline): MNHNY, SVGAGI (reference sequence). With 7 bases clipped from V and 3 bases from J, the junction kept 4 bases outside the gene matches. The CDR3 has 15 amino acids. In DNA, the CDR3 is TGTGCCAGCATTGGACTAGCGGGAAGCTACAATGAGCAGTTCTTC. This translates into CASIGLAGSYNEQFF.

V usage is TRBV7-2 and J usage is TRBJ2-4; possible D gene TRBD2, 6 bases. V lost 4 bases to trimming and J lost 1 base, with 20 bases between them. Germline loops: CDR1 SGHTA, CDR2 FQGNSA. The CDR3 contains 18 residues. The CDR3 loop is CASSSLWVAGSAKNIQYF. The CDR3 bases are TGTGCCAGCAGCTCCCTATGGGTGGCGGGATCGGCCAAAAACATTCAGTACTTC.

The rearrangement links TRBV7-9 to TRBJ2-7; 9 bases agree with TRBD2. The V gene's germline CDR1 is SEHNR and CDR2 FQNEAQ (reference sequence). CDR3 length: 14 amino acids. The junction had 0 bases not matched to a gene; V was cut back by 1 base and J by 2 bases. The CDR3 DNA reads as TGTGCCAGCAGCTTAGGCGGGAGGGCCTACGAGCAGTACTTC. It yields the protein CASSLGGRAYEQYF.

The V call is TRBV9, the J call TRBJ1-5, with TRBD1 as a possible D gene (6 bases). The CDR3 totals 14 residues. The V end lost 3 bases, the J end lost 1 base, and 8 bases lay between the germline ends. The germline V gene has CDR1 SGDLS and CDR2 YYNGEE. Written as DNA, the CDR3 is TGTGCCAGCAGCGACGACAGGAGCAATCAGCCCCAGCATTTT. Translation: CASSDDRSNQPQHF.

Here the CDR3 DNA reads TGTGCCAGCAGCCCGAGGCTCGAGGTCCACGAGCAGTACTTC. Translating gives CASSPRLEVHEQYF. V gene TRBV4-2 combines with J gene TRBJ2-7, with D unresolved. Germline V gene data show CDR1 as LGHNA and CDR2 as YNFKEQ. The CDR3 spans 14 residues. The germline V and J ends were trimmed by 4 bases and 5 bases, with 15 bases remaining between them.

The sample holds one count of this clone. The chain carries TRBV5-1 and TRBJ2-5; no firm D call. Germline V gives CDR1 SGHRS, CDR2 YFSETQ. There are 13 residues in the CDR3. The V end lost 4 bases, the J end lost 2 bases, and 9 bases lay between the germline ends. As DNA, the CDR3 is TGCGCCAGCAGCATAATTCGACAAGAGACCCAGTACTTC. This codes for CASSIIRQETQYF.

This sequence joins TRBV30 and TRBJ2-7; D remains unclear. Germline values: CDR1 GTSNPN, CDR2 SVGIG (reference sequence). The CDR3 runs 13 residues. V lost 0 bases to trimming and J lost 2 bases, with 8 bases between them. CDR3: CAWSVYGTYEQYF. As DNA, the CDR3 is TGTGCCTGGAGTGTATACGGTACCTACGAGCAGTACTTC.

The J gene is TRBJ2-3, the V gene TRBV15; D ambiguous. CDR3 size: 15 residues. Per the germline V gene, CDR1 is LNHNV and CDR2 is YYDKDF (reference sequence). V lost 2 bases to trimming and J lost 4 bases, with 13 bases between them. The CDR3 coding sequence is TGTGCCACCAGCAGATCCGAAGGCTCCCCAGATACGCAGTATTTT. Protein product: CATSRSEGSPDTQYF.

By frequency in the sample, this clone is medium-sized. The chain carries TRBV14 and TRBJ2-3; 7 bases align to TRBD2. Looked up from germline, CDR1 is SGHDN and CDR2 is FVKESK. After removal of 4 bases from V and 4 bases from J, the junction contained 5 bases not matched to a gene. There are 14 residues in the CDR3. Here the CDR3 DNA reads TGTGCCAGCAGCCCGATGGGGAGGGCAGATACGCAGTATTTT. It codes for CASSPMGRADTQYF. Complete variable domain (other parts from reference TRBV14 and TRBJ2-3): EAGVTQFPSHSVIEKGQTVTLRCDPISGHDNLYWYRRVMGKEIKFLLHFVKESKQDESGMPNNRFLAERTGGTYSTLKVQPAELEDSGVYFCASSPMGRADTQYFGPGTRLTVL.